The T cell receptor (beta chain) under discussion was sequenced for a study of shared clonotypes between healthy human individuals. Measured with immunoSEQ multiplex PCR; TCRdb has only the in-frame clones, and not every one. The table shows about 2.1 million clones, with about 94% occurring only once. Naive CD8 isolation took CD45RO-negative cells positively selected for CCR7 and excluded terminally differentiated effector memory CD45RA+ cells. This clone was detected once. The antigen is not known. This specimen includes other DNA sequences encoding the same CDR3. CDR1 and CDR2 (germline): MNHEY, SMNVEV (reference sequence). V was trimmed by 8 bases and J by 0 bases, leaving 8 bases between them. The CDR3 spans 13 residues. Study-wide points: Compared with clonotypes that all four donors shared, non-shared clonotypes had lower generation probabilities. An effect of sequencing depth on clonotype sharing among donors was expected.

Sequenced: naive CD8+ T cells from PBMCs. The chain combines TRBV27 with TRBJ2-1, with D perhaps assigned TRBD1 or TRBD2 (5 bases each). This sequence was found in a man between 18 and 35 years old in good health. Some clones in this sample may be carry-over from other donors' samples. CDR3 sequence: CASGGSSYNEQFF. The CDR3 DNA reads as TGTGCCAGCGGGGGAAGCTCCTACAATGAGCAGTTCTTC.